This T cell receptor beta chain was recovered during a study of cytomegalovirus exposure and HLA in healthy donors. Findings of the study overall: Later analysis suggested most CMV-associated TCR beta chains were HLA-restricted. CMV antigen specificity was confirmed in vitro for a few CMV-associated chains. In a later analysis, donors in an Asian-associated ancestry cluster reportedly had fewer N-insertions in productive TCRs than the cohort mean. Most TCR sequences were seen very rarely across donors, but some public TCRs occurred in many.

Of note for this clone: Its target is unknown.

Primers: 60 Vbeta forward and 13 Jbeta reverse. This table comes from immunoSEQ multiplex PCR, and its TCRdb copy is limited to in-frame clones, with some not included. Of roughly 140,000 clones listed, 82% are singletons. Germline CDR1 is LGHNA and CDR2 is YSLEER. V shed 1 base, J shed 0 bases, and the junction held 5 bases outside the gene matches. There are 18 residues in the CDR3. The source material was PBMCs. The receptor was derived from a male donor in good health and CMV-seronegative. This chain links TRBV4-3 with TRBJ2-1; 11 nucleotides match TRBD2. The CDR3 sequence is CASSQVGLAVTSYNEQFF. In nucleotides, the CDR3 is TGCGCCAGCAGCCAAGTGGGACTAGCGGTAACCTCCTACAATGAGCAGTTCTTC.